Presented here are 13 T cell receptor beta chains from one specimen sequenced in a study of Ad26.COV2.S vaccination and SARS-CoV-2 variants. Treatment reported: around 19 received Ad26.COV2.S at low or high dose, single or two shots; 5 received placebo; per-sample allocation not given. Sampling happened 63 days after the first vaccine or placebo injection. Some clones are missing from TCRdb's copy, which holds only in-frame ones; the method was immunoSEQ multiplex PCR. This sample has a few hundred thousand clones; 80% to 90% occur once, and the top ten carry around 7%. The sample was peripheral blood, taken in a trial of Ad26.COV2.S vaccine versus placebo. These receptors were obtained from a person between 18 and 65 years old who received the Ad26.COV2.S COVID-19 vaccine or a placebo.

The chain is built from TRBV27 and TRBJ2-6; D call uncertain. The germline V gene has CDR1 MNHEY and CDR2 SMNVEV (reference sequence). Trimming pared 6 bases from V and 0 bases from J, leaving 3 bases between. The CDR3 totals 13 residues. Written as DNA, the CDR3 is TGTGCCAGCAGCAGCTCTGGGGCCAACGTCCTGACTTTC. Amino acids: CASSSSGANVLTF.

The rearrangement links TRBV18 to TRBJ2-1; D unclear. Germline loops: CDR1 KGHSH, CDR2 LQKENI. V was clipped by 6 bases and J by 4 bases, with 7 bases between them. The CDR3 runs 12 residues. The CDR3 region has the DNA TGTGCCAGCTCCCGGGTTTACAATGAGCAGTTCTTC. Translation gives CASSRVYNEQFF.

This chain connects TRBV15 to TRBJ1-2; D remains ambiguous. The CDR3 sequence is 16 residues long. The V end was cut by 3 bases, the J end by 8 bases, with 22 bases between. CDR1 and CDR2 from the germline V gene are LNHNV and YYDKDF (reference sequence). The CDR3 DNA follows: TGTGCCACCAGCAGTCCTATAGGACCGACCATCGGCGGCTACACCTTC. Translation: CATSSPIGPTIGGYTF.

This chain uses TRBV6-2 or TRBV6-3 with TRBJ2-3, with D unresolved. The CDR3 length is 12 residues. Looked up from germline, CDR1 is MNHEY and CDR2 is SVGEGT. The V end lost 5 bases, the J end lost 6 bases, and 9 bases lay between the germline ends. Here the CDR3 reads CASSQRRDTQYF. The DNA of the CDR3 is TGTGCCAGCAGTCAACGACGGGATACGCAGTATTTT.

The chain is built from TRBV12-3 or TRBV12-4 and TRBJ2-7; D uncertain. The CDR3 contains 12 residues. Deletions cut 0 bases from V and 6 bases from J, with 6 bases between. The CDR3 DNA sequence: TGTGCCAGCAGTTTAGCGGCAGGCGAGCAGTACTTC. Amino acid sequence: CASSLAAGEQYF.

The chain recombines TRBV21-1 with TRBJ2-7; the D call TRBD1 from the table was never checked on the DNA. TRBV21-1 is given as a pseudogene. The CDR3 contains 16 residues. The CDR3 coding sequence is TGTGCCAGCAGCAAAGGACAGGGCCACACTCCCTACGAGCAGTACTTC. It codes for CASSKGQGHTPYEQYF.

The chain employs TRBV2 and TRBJ1-1; no definite D call. Germline CDR1 and CDR2: SNHLY and FYNNEI. The CDR3 is made up of 13 amino acids. Trimming shortened V by 5 bases and J by 0 bases, and 7 bases separated the two germline ends. The CDR3 is CASSFVMNTEAFF. In nucleotides, the CDR3 is TGTGCCAGCAGTTTCGTCATGAACACTGAAGCTTTCTTT.

The chain recombines TRBV6-2 or TRBV6-3 with TRBJ1-3; D remains ambiguous. Germline CDR1 MNHEY, CDR2 SVGEGT. Trimming shortened V by 3 bases and J by 0 bases, and 9 bases separated the two germline ends. CDR3 length: 15 amino acids. CDR3 in DNA: TGTGCCAGCAGTTATACCATCGCCTCTGGAAACACCATATATTTT. Translating it yields CASSYTIASGNTIYF.

This chain links TRBV5-1 with TRBJ1-1, with D unclear. V was pared by 4 bases and J by 3 bases, with 10 bases between. The CDR3 runs 13 residues. CDR1 SGHRS and CDR2 YFSETQ come from the germline V gene. DNA of the CDR3: TGCGCCAGCAGCAAGGACGGATACACTGAAGCTTTCTTT. This translates into CASSKDGYTEAFF.

The chain employs TRBV11-2 and TRBJ2-1; D call uncertain. The CDR3 is made up of 16 amino acids. Germline V gene data show CDR1 as SGHAT and CDR2 as FQNNGV. Trimming left V 5 bases short and J 2 bases short, with 16 bases between. The DNA of the CDR3 is TGTGCCAGCAGCCGTAGAAGAGTGGTCGCCTACAATGAGCAGTTCTTC. It encodes CASSRRRVVAYNEQFF.

J is TRBJ2-5 and V is TRBV3-1 (or the pseudogene TRBV3-2), with no clear D. The germline V gene encodes CDR1 LGHDT and CDR2 YNNKEL (reference sequence). V shed 6 bases and J shed 5 bases, with 19 bases lying between them. The CDR3 spans 15 residues. In DNA, the CDR3 is TGTGCCAGCAGTCCCCCTGGCCCCCTTTGGGAGACCCAGTACTTC. Amino acids: CASSPPGPLWETQYF.

The gene calls are TRBV3-1 (or the pseudogene TRBV3-2) and TRBJ2-7, with 8 bases aligning to TRBD2. This CDR3 has 13 residues. CDR1 is LGHDT and CDR2 is YNNKEL in the germline V gene (reference sequence). Trimming removed 4 bases from V and 4 bases from J; junction bases left unmatched: 3. CDR3 residues: CASSPGLVYEQYF. The CDR3 DNA reads TGTGCCAGCAGCCCGGGACTAGTATACGAGCAGTACTTC.

V is TRBV7-2 and J is TRBJ2-6, with D unresolved. This CDR3 comprises 15 residues. V shed 6 bases and J shed 3 bases, with 12 bases lying between them. CDR1 and CDR2 from the germline V gene are SGHTA and FQGNSA. CDR3 protein: CASRPNRLGANVLTF. The CDR3, as DNA: TGTGCCAGCAGACCAAACCGTCTTGGGGCCAACGTCCTGACTTTC.